Following are 11 T cell receptor beta chains from one sample sequenced in a study of post-analysis software for immune sequencing data. Regarding the study as a whole: Five or six TRBV segments were significantly more frequent in patients than in controls. TRBV5-6, TRBV5-1 and TRBV20-1 were among these segments.

Each TCR beta cDNA library carried unique molecular identifiers. From the PCR reads, TCRdb called clonotypes with MiXCR, one entry per CDR3 protein. The sample holds about half a million distinct CDR3 sequences, approximately 45% seen once. Their recognized antigens are unknown. Material: blood. These receptors all stem from a girl between 5 and 17 years old with multiple sclerosis.

The rearrangement links TRBV27 to TRBJ2-7, with 8 bases fitting TRBD2. The germline V gene has CDR1 MNHEY and CDR2 SMNVEV (reference sequence). Trimming took 6 bases from V and 6 from J; bases not matched to a gene: 10. CDR3 length: 14 residues. This chain's CDR3 is CASRRISGTLEQYF. DNA of the CDR3: TGTGCCAGCAGACGGATTAGCGGGACCCTCGAGCAGTACTTC.

This clonotype occurred a few times. The V call is TRBV2, the J call TRBJ2-5, with a weak D call TRBD2 (6 bases). There are 11 residues in the CDR3. The V gene's germline CDR1 is SNHLY and CDR2 FYNNEI. The ends were cut back, 6 bases at V and 5 bases at J, with 7 bases in the middle. CDR3: CASRAGETQYF. The CDR3 nucleotides are TGTGCCAGCAGGGCGGGGGAGACCCAGTACTTC.

The chain has TRBV29-1 and TRBJ2-4, with TRBD2 matching over 15 bases. The DNA end is more similar to TRBJ2-7, so the J call may be wrong. Per germline, CDR1 SQVTM and CDR2 ANQGSEA. CDR3 length equals 15 residues. CDR3 DNA: TGCAGCGTTATTGGGACTAGCGGGAGGAACTACGAGCAGTACTTC. Its protein is CSVIGTSGRNYEQYF.

The chain combines TRBV11-2 with TRBJ2-7; the D call may be TRBD1 or TRBD2 (5 bases each). The DNA end favors TRBJ2-5, so the J call may be wrong. Germline loops: CDR1 SGHAT, CDR2 FQNNGV. The CDR3 sequence is 15 residues long. CDR3 sequence reads: CASTSEQGSRGTQYF. For the CDR3, the DNA is TGTGCCAGCACGTCCGAGCAGGGCTCTCGGGGGACCCAGTACTTC.

CDR3 region: CSARDPAGPGNGYTF. The DNA for the CDR3 is TGCAGTGCTAGAGACCCAGCGGGTCCGGGGAATGGCTACACCTTC. V is TRBV20-1 and J is TRBJ1-2; D remains unclear. Germline V CDR1 and CDR2: DFQATT, SNEGSKA (reference sequence). Trimming pared 0 bases from V and 6 bases from J, leaving 17 bases between. The CDR3 spans 15 residues.

Points on this clonotype: A much larger clonotype is one base distant, so this may be a read error. The chain is built from TRBV6-1 and TRBJ1-1; 7 bases fit TRBD1. CDR1 is MNHNS and CDR2 is SASEGT in the germline V gene. The CDR3 covers 13 residues. Trimming removed 5 bases from V and 5 bases from J; junction bases left unmatched: 5. In DNA, the CDR3 is TGTGCCAGCAGTACTAACAGGGGTACTGAAGCTTTCTTT. Translating it yields CASSTNRGTEAFF.

The count of this clonotype is one. The chain recombines TRBV7-9 with TRBJ2-1, with D tentatively TRBD1 (5 bases). Between the trimmed V and J ends, which lost 5 bases and 8 bases, there was a span of 19 bases. Germline V CDR1 and CDR2: SEHNR, FQNEAQ (reference sequence). The CDR3 is 15 amino acids. The chain's CDR3 is CASSLLVGPGDEQFF. For the CDR3, the DNA is TGTGCCAGCAGCCTACTGGTGGGGCCCGGTGATGAGCAGTTCTTC.

This clonotype was seen at least ten times. V gene TRBV29-1 combines with J gene TRBJ2-7; D is perhaps TRBD1 or TRBD2 (5 bases each). The CDR3 totals 14 residues. Germline values: CDR1 SQVTM, CDR2 ANQGSEA. The V end lost 7 bases, the J end lost 1 base, and 17 bases lay between the germline ends. The CDR3 region has the DNA TGCAGCGCCACACCGGGACCCCCTTCCTACGAGCAGTACTTC. This encodes CSATPGPPSYEQYF.

The V call is TRBV10-3, the J call TRBJ2-7; D is unresolved. The CDR3 runs 11 residues. The V gene's germline CDR1 is ENHRY and CDR2 SYGVKD. Trimming took 1 base from V and 4 from J, leaving 2 bases between them. The chain's CDR3 is CAISELYEQYF. The CDR3 DNA reads TGTGCCATCAGTGAGTTATACGAGCAGTACTTC.

This chain uses TRBV3-1 with TRBJ1-5; perhaps TRBD1 as D (5 bases). V lost 3 bases and J lost 6, with 6 bases in between. CDR1 LGHDT and CDR2 YNNKEL come from the germline V gene (reference sequence). The CDR3 has 12 amino acids. The CDR3 nucleotides are TGTGCCAGCAGCCAGGGGGTTCAGCCCCAGCATTTT. This codes for CASSQGVQPQHF. The entire variable domain, with the rest obtained from reference TRBV3-1 and TRBJ1-5, is as follows: DTAVSQTPKYLVTQMGNDKSIKCEQNLGHDTMYWYKQDSKKFLKIMFSYNNKELIINETVPNRFSPKSPDKAHLNLHINSLELGDSAVYFCASSQGVQPQHFGDGTRLSIL.

The rearrangement uses TRBV28 and TRBJ2-5, with 16 bases fitting TRBD2. Germline loops: CDR1 MDHEN, CDR2 SYDVKM. The CDR3 consists of 19 residues. With 6 bases clipped from V and 5 bases from J, the junction kept 15 bases outside the gene matches. The CDR3, as DNA: TGTGCCAGCAGCCCCGCGCCGGGACTAGCGGGAGGGGGGATGGAGACCCAGTACTTC. Its protein is CASSPAPGLAGGGMETQYF.